This record concerns one TCR beta chain sequence. This sample is part of a study of control samples from healthy donors and cancer patients. CDR1 is SEHNR, CDR2 FQNEAQ, per germline (reference sequence). This CDR3 has 14 amino acids. V lost 3 bases and J lost 4, with 10 bases in between. TCRdb's copy holds only in-frame clones and misses some; the assay was immunoSEQ multiplex PCR. The table includes tens of thousands of clones, about 92% detected once. This receptor was taken from a young man with colorectal cancer. Sequencing was carried out using PBMCs. This chain connects TRBV7-9 to TRBJ1-3; D remains ambiguous. The DNA for the CDR3 is TGTGCCAGCAGCTTGGATGGAAGGGGAAACACCATATATTTT. Translation: CASSLDGRGNTIYF. The variable domain in full, completed from reference TRBV7-9 and TRBJ1-3, reads DTGVSQNPRHKITKRGQNVTFRCDPISEHNRLYWYRQTLGQGPEFLTYFQNEAQLEKSRLLSDRFSAERPKGSFSTLEIQRTEQGDSAMYLCASSLDGRGNTIYFGEGSWLTVV.